The clone carrying this T cell receptor beta chain was counted between two and nine times. Trimming removed 4 bases from V and 7 bases from J, with 14 bases in between. Germline values: CDR1 KGHSH, CDR2 LQKENI. CDR3 size: 14 residues. This record comes from a study of shared clonotypes between healthy human individuals. Across the study: Each donor had three CD4 naive, three CD4 memory, two CD8 naive and one CD8 memory plate.

A CD45RA+ naive subset and a CD45RA-negative memory subset were split from CD4+ cells. An even split of each subset's genomic DNA across several immunoSEQ plates was performed. Sequencing was performed with immunoSEQ multiplex PCR; in TCRdb, only in-frame clones are kept and a portion is missing. There are about 1.1 million clones in the sample; 60% to 80% occur only once, and roughly 0.82% lies in the top ten. Material: memory CD4+ T cells from PBMCs. Subset specified: CD45RA-negative fraction. The gene calls are TRBV18 and TRBJ2-4; D might be TRBD1 or TRBD2, each matching 5 bases. The clonotype was recovered from a man younger than 30 in good health. Some clones in this sample may be carry-over from other donors' samples. CDR3 bases: TGTGCCAGCTCACAGGCGAGGGGTCAGAACATTCAGTACTTC. Amino acids: CASSQARGQNIQYF.